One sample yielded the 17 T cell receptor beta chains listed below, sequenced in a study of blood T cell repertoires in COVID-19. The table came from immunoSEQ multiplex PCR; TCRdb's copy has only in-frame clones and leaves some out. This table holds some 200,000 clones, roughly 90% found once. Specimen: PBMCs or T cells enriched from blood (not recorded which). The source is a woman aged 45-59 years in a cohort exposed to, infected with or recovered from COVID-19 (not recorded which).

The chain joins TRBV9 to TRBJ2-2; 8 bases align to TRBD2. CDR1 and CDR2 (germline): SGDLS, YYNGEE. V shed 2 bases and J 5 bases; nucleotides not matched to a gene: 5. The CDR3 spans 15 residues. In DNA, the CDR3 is TGTGCCAGCAGCGTCGGGAGGGTCGGAACCGGGGAGCTGTTTTTT. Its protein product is CASSVGRVGTGELFF.

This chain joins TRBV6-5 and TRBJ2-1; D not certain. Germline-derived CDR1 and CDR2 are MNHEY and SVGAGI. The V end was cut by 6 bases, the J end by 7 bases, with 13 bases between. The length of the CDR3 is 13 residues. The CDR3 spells CASRSLLENEQFF. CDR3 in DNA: TGTGCCAGCAGATCCCTTCTAGAAAATGAGCAGTTCTTC.

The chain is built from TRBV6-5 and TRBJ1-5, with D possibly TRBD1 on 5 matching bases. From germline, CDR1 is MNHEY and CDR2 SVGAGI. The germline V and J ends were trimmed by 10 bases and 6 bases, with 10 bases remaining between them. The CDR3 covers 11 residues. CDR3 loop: CATGTPQPQHF. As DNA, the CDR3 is TGTGCCACCGGGACTCCTCAGCCCCAGCATTTT.

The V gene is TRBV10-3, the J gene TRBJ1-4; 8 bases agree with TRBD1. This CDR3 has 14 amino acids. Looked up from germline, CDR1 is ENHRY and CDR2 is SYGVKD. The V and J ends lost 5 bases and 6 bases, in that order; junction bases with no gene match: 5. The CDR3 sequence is CAISSGQGDEKLFF. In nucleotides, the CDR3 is TGTGCCATCAGTTCAGGACAGGGAGATGAAAAACTGTTTTTT.

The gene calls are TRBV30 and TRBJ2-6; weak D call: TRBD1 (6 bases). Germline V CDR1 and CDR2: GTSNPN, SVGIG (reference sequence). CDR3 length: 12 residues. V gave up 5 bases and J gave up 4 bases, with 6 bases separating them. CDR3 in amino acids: CAWGQGANVLTF. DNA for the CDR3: TGTGCCTGGGGACAGGGGGCCAACGTCCTGACTTTC.

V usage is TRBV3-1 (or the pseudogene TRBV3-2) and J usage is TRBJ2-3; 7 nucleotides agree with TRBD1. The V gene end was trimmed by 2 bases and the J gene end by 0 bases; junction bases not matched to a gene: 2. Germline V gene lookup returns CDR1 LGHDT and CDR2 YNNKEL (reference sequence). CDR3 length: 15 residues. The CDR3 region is CASSQPGQSTDTQYF. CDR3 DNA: TGTGCCAGCAGCCAACCGGGACAGAGCACAGATACGCAGTATTTT.

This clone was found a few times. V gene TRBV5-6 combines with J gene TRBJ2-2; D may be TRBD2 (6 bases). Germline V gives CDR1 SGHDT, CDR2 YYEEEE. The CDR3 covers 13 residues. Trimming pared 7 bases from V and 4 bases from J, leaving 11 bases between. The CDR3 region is CASVVGGTGELFF. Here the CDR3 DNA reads TGTGCCAGCGTCGTGGGAGGCACCGGGGAGCTGTTTTTT.

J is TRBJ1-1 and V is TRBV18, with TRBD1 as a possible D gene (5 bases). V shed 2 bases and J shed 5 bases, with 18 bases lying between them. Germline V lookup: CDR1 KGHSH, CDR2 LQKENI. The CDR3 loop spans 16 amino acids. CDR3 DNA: TGTGCCAGCTCACCAAATCAGGGAGGAGGAGGGACTGAAGCTTTCTTT. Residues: CASSPNQGGGGTEAFF.

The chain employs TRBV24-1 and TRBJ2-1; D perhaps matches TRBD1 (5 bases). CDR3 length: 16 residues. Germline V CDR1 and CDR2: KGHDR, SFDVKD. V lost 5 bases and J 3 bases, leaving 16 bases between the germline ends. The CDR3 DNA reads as TGTGCCACCAGTGGGATACAGGATAGCTTCTACAATGAGCAGTTCTTC. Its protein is CATSGIQDSFYNEQFF.

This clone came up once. The CDR3 region has the DNA TGTGCCAGCAGCTTGTCCACGGGGGGGCAAGAGACCCAGTACTTC. Protein product: CASSLSTGGQETQYF. The gene calls are TRBV11-2 and TRBJ2-5; 8 positions match TRBD2. The CDR3 runs 15 residues. V trimming: 3 bases; J trimming: 2 bases; junction bases outside the gene matches: 5. Germline V gene data show CDR1 as SGHAT and CDR2 as FQNNGV.

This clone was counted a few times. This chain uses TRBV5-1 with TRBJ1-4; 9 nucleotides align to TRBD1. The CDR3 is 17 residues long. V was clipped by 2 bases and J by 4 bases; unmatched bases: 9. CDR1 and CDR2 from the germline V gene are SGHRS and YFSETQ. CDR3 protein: CASSFRDRVFGNEKLFF. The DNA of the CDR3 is TGCGCCAGCAGCTTCCGGGACAGGGTATTTGGTAATGAAAAACTGTTTTTT. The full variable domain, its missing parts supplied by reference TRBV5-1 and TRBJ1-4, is KAGVTQTPRYLIKTRGQQVTLSCSPISGHRSVSWYQQTPGQGLQFLFEYFSETQRNKGNFPGRFSGRQFSNSRSEMNVSTLELGDSALYLCASSFRDRVFGNEKLFFGSGTQLSVL.

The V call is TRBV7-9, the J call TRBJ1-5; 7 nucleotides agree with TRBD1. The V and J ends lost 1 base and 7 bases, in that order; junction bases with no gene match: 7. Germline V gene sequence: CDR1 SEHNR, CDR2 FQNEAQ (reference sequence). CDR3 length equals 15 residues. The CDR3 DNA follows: TGTGCCAGCAGCTTAGGCACAGGGGAGTTCCAGCCCCAGCATTTT. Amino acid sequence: CASSLGTGEFQPQHF.

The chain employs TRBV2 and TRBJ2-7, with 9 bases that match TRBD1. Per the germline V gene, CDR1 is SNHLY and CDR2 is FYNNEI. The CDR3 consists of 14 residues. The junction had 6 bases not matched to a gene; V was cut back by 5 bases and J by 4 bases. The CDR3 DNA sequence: TGTGCCAGCAGTAAGGACAGGGGTCGATACGAGCAGTACTTC. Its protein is CASSKDRGRYEQYF.

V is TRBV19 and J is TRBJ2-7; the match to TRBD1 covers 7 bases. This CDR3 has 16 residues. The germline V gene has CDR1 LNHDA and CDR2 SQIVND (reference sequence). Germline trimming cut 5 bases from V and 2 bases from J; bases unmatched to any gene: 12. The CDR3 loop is CASSSLTGHQTYEQYF. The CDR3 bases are TGTGCCAGTAGTTCTCTGACAGGGCACCAAACCTACGAGCAGTACTTC.

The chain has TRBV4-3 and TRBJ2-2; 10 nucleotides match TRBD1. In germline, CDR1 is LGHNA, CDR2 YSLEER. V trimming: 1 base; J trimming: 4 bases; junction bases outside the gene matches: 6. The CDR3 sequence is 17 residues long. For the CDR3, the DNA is TGCGCCAGCAGCCAAGGAATAAGGACAGGGGGCACCGGGGAGCTGTTTTTT. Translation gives CASSQGIRTGGTGELFF.

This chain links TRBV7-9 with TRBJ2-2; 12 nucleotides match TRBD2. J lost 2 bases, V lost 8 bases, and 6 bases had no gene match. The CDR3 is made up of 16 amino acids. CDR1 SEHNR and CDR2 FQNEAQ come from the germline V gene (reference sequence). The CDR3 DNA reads TGTGCCAGCGGATCTAGCGGGGGGGTCAACACCGGGGAGCTGTTTTTT. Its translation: CASGSSGGVNTGELFF.

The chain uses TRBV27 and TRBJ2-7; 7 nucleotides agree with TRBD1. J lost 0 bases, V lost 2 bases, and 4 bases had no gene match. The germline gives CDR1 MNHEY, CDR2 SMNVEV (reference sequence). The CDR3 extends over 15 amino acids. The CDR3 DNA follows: TGTGCCAGCAGTTTACAGACAGGGAGCTCCTACGAGCAGTACTTC. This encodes CASSLQTGSSYEQYF.